The TCR beta chain described here comes from a study of long-term antiretroviral therapy in people with HIV. Study in general: Samples collected earliest predate the 2015 immediate-ART recommendation by about a decade. Study-wide points: Among HIV repertoires, CDR3 length ranges were narrower than those of controls. Pre-ART clonal expansions dominated every time point's repertoire.

With respect to this clone: Its antigen is not known.

The CDR3 runs 19 residues. With 4 bases removed from V and 2 bases from J, the gap between germline ends came to 24 bases. At the survey level, the v3.0 immunoSEQ assay was run. Clones were read by immunoSEQ multiplex PCR, and TCRdb kept only the in-frame ones, dropping some. Here the sample spans some 16,000 clones, approximately 91% being singletons. There were no participants with HIV treated outside the United States. The sequenced sample was unsorted PBMCs, obtained 0.6 years after starting antiretroviral therapy. This rearrangement joins TRBV23-1 to TRBJ1-5, with TRBD1 as a possible D gene (5 bases). TRBV23-1 carries the ORF label, with uncertain function. This TCR came from a woman aged 40 to 50 with HIV. CDR3 protein: CASSPRPKKTRGRNQPQHF. As DNA, the CDR3 is TGCGCCAGCAGTCCACGGCCCAAAAAGACAAGGGGTCGCAATCAGCCCCAGCATTTT.